Sequencing of this T cell receptor beta chain was carried out in a study of T cells in Graves' hyperthyroidism and ophthalmopathy. The CDR3 extends over 14 amino acids. The trim removed 6 bases at V and 1 base at J, leaving 5 bases unmatched. The germline CDR1 and CDR2 sequences are SNHLY and FYNNEI. TCR beta CDR3 sequences were amplified from RNA transcripts. HTBI primers were employed in a first-round RT-PCR of the TCR CDR3. A single record per CDR3 protein comes from TCRdb applying MiXCR to the multiplex PCR reads. The sample contains a few hundred thousand distinct CDR3 sequences, around 14% of which appear only once.

This chain connects TRBV2 to TRBJ1-1; 7 bases fit TRBD1. This TCR was sampled from a woman under 40 with Graves' hyperthyroidism. The sequencing input was blood. The CDR3 region is CASRLDRANTEAFF. The CDR3 nucleotides read TGTGCCAGCAGACTCGACAGGGCGAACACTGAAGCTTTCTTT. Drawing the rest from reference TRBV2 and TRBJ1-1, the complete variable domain is EPEVTQTPSHQVTQMGQEVILRCVPISNHLYFYWYRQILGQKVEFLVSFYNNEISEKSEIFDDQFSVERPDGSNFTLKIRSTKLEDSAMYFCASRLDRANTEAFFGQGTRLTVV.